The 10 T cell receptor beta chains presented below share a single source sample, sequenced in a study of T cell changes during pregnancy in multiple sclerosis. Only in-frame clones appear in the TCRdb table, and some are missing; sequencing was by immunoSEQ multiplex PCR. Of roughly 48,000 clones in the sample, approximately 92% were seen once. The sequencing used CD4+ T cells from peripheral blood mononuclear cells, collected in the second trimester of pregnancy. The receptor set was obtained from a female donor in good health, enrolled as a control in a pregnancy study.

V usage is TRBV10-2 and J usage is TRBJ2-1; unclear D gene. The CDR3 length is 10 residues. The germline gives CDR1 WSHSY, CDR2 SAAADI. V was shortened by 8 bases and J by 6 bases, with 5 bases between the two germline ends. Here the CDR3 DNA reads TGCGCCAGCGGGCGCAATGAGCAGTTCTTC. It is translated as CASGRNEQFF.

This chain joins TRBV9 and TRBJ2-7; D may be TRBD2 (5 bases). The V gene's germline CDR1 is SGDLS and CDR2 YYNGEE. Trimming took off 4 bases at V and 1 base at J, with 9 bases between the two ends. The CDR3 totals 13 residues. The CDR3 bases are TGTGCCAGCAGCTTCGGACTTTCCTACGAGCAGTACTTC. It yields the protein CASSFGLSYEQYF.

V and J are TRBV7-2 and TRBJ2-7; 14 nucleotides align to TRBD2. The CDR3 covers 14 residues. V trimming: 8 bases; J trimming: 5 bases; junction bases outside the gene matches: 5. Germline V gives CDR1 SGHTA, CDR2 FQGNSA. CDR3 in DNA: TGTGCCAGCCGACTAGCGGGAGGGGGTAACGAGCAGTACTTC. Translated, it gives CASRLAGGGNEQYF. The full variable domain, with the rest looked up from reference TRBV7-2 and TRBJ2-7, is GAGVSQSPSNKVTEKGKDVELRCDPISGHTALYWYRQSLGQGLEFLIYFQGNSAPDKSGLPSDRFSAERTGGSVSTLTIQRTQQEDSAVYLCASRLAGGGNEQYFGPGTRLTVT.

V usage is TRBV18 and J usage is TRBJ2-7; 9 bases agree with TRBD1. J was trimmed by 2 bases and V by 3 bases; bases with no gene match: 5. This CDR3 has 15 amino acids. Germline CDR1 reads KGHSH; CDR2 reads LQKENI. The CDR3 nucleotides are TGTGCCAGCTCACCCTTGGACAGGGGTCCCTACGAGCAGTACTTC. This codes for CASSPLDRGPYEQYF. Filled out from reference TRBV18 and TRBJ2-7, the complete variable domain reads NAGVMQNPRHLVRRRGQEARLRCSPMKGHSHVYWYRQLPEEGLKFMVYLQKENIIDESGMPKERFSAEFPKEGPSILRIQQVVRGDSAAYFCASSPLDRGPYEQYFGPGTRLTVT.

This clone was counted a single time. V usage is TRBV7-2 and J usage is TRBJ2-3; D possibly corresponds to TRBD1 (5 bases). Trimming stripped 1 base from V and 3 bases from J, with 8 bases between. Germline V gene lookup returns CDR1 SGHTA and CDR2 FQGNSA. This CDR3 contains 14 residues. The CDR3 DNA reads TGTGCCAGCAGCTTAGTGCCAGGGACAGATACGCAGTATTTT. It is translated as CASSLVPGTDTQYF. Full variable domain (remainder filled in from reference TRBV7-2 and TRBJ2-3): GAGVSQSPSNKVTEKGKDVELRCDPISGHTALYWYRQSLGQGLEFLIYFQGNSAPDKSGLPSDRFSAERTGGSVSTLTIQRTQQEDSAVYLCASSLVPGTDTQYFGPGTRLTVL.

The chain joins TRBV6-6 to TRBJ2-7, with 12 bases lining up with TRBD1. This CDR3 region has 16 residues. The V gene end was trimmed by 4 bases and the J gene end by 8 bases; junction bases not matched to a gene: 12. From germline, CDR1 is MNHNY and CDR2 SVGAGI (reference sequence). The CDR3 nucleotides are TGTGCCAGCAGTTGGGGACAGGGGGCACGCGCGGCTCAGCAGTACTTC. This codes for CASSWGQGARAAQQYF.

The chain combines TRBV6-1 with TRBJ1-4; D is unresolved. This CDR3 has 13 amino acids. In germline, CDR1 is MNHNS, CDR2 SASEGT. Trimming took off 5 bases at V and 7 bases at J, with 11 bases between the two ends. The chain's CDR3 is CASSIERVEKLFF. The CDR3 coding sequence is TGTGCCAGCAGTATCGAGCGTGTTGAAAAACTGTTTTTT.

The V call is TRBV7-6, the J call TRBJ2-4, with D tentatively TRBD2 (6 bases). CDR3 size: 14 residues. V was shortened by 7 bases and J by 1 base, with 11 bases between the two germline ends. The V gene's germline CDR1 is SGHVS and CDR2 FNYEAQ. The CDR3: CASILRGAKNIQYF. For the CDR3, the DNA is TGTGCCAGCATCCTACGGGGGGCCAAAAACATTCAGTACTTC.

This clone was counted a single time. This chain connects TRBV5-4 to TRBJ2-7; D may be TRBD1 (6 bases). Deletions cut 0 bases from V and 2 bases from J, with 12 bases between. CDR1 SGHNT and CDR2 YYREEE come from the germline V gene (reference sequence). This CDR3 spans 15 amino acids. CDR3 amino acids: CASSLDQQGAYEQYF. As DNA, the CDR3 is TGTGCCAGCAGCTTGGACCAACAGGGAGCCTACGAGCAGTACTTC.

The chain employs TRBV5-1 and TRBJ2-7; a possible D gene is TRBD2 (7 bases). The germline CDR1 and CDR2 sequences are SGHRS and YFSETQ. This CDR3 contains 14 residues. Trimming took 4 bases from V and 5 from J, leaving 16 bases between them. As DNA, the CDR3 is TGCGCCAGCAGCCCCGAGGGAGGGGGTCACGAGCAGTACTTC. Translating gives CASSPEGGGHEQYF. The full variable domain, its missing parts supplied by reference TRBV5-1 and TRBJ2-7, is KAGVTQTPRYLIKTRGQQVTLSCSPISGHRSVSWYQQTPGQGLQFLFEYFSETQRNKGNFPGRFSGRQFSNSRSEMNVSTLELGDSALYLCASSPEGGGHEQYFGPGTRLTVT.